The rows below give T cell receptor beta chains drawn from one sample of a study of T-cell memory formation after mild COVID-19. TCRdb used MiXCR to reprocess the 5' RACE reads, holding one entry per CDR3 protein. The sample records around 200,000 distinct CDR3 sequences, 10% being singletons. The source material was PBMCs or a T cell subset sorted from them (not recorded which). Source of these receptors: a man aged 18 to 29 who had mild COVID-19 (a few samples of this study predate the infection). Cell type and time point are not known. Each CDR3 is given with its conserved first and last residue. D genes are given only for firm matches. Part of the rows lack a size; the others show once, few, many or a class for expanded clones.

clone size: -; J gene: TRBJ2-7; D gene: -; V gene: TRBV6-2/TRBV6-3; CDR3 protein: CASTPLRDVHEQYF; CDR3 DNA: TGTGCCAGCACCCCGCTCCGGGACGTCCACGAGCAGTACTTC
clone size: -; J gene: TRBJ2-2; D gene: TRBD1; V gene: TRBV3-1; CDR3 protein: CASSQGPSTGTGELFF; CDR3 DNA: TGTGCCAGCAGCCAAGGCCCGTCGACAGGGACCGGGGAGCTGTTTTTT
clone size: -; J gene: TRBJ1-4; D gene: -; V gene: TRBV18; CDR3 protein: CASSNGVNEKLFF; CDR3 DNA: TGTGCCAGCTCAAACGGTGTCAACGAAAAACTGTTTTTT
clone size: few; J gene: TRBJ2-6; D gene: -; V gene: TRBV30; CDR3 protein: CAWSVRDPGANVLTF; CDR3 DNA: TGTGCCTGGAGTGTAAGGGACCCTGGGGCCAACGTCCTGACTTTC
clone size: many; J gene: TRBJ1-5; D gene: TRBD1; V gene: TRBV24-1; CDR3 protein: CATSDPGTDQPQHF; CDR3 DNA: TGTGCCACCAGTGACCCGGGGACAGATCAGCCCCAGCATTTT
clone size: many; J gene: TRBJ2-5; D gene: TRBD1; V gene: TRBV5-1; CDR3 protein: CASSPGTGSGETQYF; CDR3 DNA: TGCGCCAGCAGTCCTGGGACAGGTTCAGGAGAGACCCAGTACTTC
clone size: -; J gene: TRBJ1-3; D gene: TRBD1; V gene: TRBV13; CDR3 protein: CASSYRDSGNTIYF; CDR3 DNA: TGTGCCAGCAGCTATCGGGACAGTGGAAACACCATATATTTT
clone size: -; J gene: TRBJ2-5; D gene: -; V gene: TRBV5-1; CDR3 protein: CASRAGTTEETQYF; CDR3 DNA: TGCGCCAGCAGGGCCGGGACCACTGAAGAGACCCAGTACTTC
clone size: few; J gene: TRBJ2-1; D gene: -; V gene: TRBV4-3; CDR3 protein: CASSREGGGHEQFF; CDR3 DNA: TGCGCCAGCAGCCGCGAGGGGGGTGGCCATGAGCAGTTCTTC
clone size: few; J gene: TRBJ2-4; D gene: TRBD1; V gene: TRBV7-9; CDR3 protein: CASSLGTGFRNIQYF; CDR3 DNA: TGTGCCAGCAGCTTAGGGACAGGGTTCAGGAACATTCAGTACTTC
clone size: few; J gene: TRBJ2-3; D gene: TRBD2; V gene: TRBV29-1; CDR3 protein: CSASGLAGGRTDTQYF; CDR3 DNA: TGCAGCGCCTCCGGACTAGCGGGGGGACGCACAGATACGCAGTATTTT
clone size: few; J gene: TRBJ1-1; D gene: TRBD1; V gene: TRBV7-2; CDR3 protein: CASSTTGGQGATEAFF; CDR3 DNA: TGTGCCAGCAGCACCACCGGGGGGCAGGGGGCGACTGAAGCTTTCTTT
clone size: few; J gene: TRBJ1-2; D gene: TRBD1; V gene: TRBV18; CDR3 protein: CASSTGGRGYTF; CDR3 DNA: TGTGCCAGCTCGACAGGGGGACGGGGCTACACCTTC
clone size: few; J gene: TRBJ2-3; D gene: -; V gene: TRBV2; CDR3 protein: CASRGSASDTQYF; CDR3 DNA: TGTGCCAGCAGGGGCAGCGCCTCAGATACGCAGTATTTT
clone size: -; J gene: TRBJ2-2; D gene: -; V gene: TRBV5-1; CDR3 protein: CASSPGRRESANTGELFF; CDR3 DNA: TGCGCCAGCAGCCCGGGACGGAGAGAGAGCGCGAACACCGGGGAGCTGTTTTTT
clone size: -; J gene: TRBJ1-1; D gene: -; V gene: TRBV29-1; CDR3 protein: CSVGYRDTEAFF; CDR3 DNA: TGCAGCGTCGGTTACAGGGACACTGAAGCTTTCTTT
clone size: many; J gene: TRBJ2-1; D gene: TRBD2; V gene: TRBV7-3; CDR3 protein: CASSPRAGGKYEQFF; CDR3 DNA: TGTGCCAGCAGCCCACGGGCGGGGGGGAAGTATGAGCAGTTCTTC
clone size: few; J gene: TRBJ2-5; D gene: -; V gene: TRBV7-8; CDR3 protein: CASSPRSFRPEETQYF; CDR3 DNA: TGTGCCAGCAGCCCCCGGAGCTTCAGGCCCGAAGAGACCCAGTACTTC
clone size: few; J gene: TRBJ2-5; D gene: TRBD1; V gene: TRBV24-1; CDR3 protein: CATRDRGLFGETQYF; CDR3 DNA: TGTGCCACTCGAGACAGGGGGCTGTTTGGGGAGACCCAGTACTTC
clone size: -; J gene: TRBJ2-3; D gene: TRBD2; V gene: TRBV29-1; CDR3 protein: CSVESRLAGTGTQYF; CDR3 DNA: TGCAGCGTTGAATCTCGACTAGCGGGGACGGGCACGCAGTATTTT
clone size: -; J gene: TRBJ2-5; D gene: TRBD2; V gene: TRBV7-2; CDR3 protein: CASSAGAGREETQYF; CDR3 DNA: TGTGCCAGCAGTGCGGGGGCCGGGAGGGAAGAGACCCAGTACTTC
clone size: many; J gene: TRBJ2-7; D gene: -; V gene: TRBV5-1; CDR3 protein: CASSLRVSYEQYF; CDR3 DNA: TGCGCCAGCAGCTTGCGGGTATCCTACGAGCAGTACTTC
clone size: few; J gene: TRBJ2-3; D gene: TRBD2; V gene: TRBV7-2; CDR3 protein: CASSVGLAGGGDTQYF; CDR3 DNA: TGTGCCAGCAGCGTGGGACTAGCGGGGGGTGGGGATACGCAGTATTTT
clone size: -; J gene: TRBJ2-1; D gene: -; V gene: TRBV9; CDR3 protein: CASSVVRAPASNEQFF; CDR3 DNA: TGTGCCAGCAGCGTAGTCCGAGCCCCGGCCTCCAATGAGCAGTTCTTC
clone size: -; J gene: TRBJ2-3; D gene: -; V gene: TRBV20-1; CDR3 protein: CSATEGTDTQYF; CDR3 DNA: TGCAGTGCTACAGAGGGGACAGATACGCAGTATTTT
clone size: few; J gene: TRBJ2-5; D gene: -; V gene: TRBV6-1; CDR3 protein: CASLDPYQETQYF; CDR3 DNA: TGTGCCAGCCTAGACCCGTACCAAGAGACCCAGTACTTC
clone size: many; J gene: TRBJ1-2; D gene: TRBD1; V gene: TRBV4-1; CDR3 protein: CASSQESYGTGGGYTF; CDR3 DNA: TGCGCCAGCAGCCAAGAATCGTACGGGACAGGCGGTGGCTACACCTTC
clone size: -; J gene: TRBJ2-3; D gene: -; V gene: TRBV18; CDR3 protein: CASSPRSPYRTDTQYF; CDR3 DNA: TGTGCCAGCTCACCCCGAAGTCCGTATCGCACAGATACGCAGTATTTT
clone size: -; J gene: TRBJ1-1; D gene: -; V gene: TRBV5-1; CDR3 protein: CASSPARPSEAFF; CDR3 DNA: TGCGCCAGCAGCCCGGCGCGCCCCTCTGAAGCTTTCTTT
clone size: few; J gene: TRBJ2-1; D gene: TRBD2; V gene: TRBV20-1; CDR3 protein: CSASLAGDNEQFF; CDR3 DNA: TGCAGTGCTAGCCTAGCGGGGGACAATGAGCAGTTCTTC
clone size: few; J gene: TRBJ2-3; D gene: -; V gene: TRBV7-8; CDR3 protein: CASSLARLPDTQYF; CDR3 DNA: TGTGCCAGCAGCTTAGCGCGCCTCCCAGATACGCAGTATTTT
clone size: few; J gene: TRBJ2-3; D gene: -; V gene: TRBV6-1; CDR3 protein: CASSATNVPPGTQYF; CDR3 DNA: TGTGCCAGCAGCGCAACTAATGTACCCCCAGGTACGCAGTATTTT
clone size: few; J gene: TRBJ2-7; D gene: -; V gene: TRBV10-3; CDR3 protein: CAISAKYEQYF; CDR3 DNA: TGTGCCATCAGTGCGAAATACGAGCAGTACTTC